The clone carrying this T cell receptor beta chain was recorded once. One junction end does not reproduce the germline sequence, and a read error may be involved. Sequenced by immunoSEQ multiplex PCR; TCRdb stores in-frame clones only, minus some. The top ten hold 0.68% of the sample, which has approximately 160,000 clones, roughly nine tenths seen once. The data originate from a study of control samples from healthy donors and cancer patients. This CDR3 spans 12 amino acids. The genes are TRBV23-1 and TRBJ2-1, with no clear D. TRBV23-1 is filed as an ORF, its function uncertain. The sequence was collected from a woman in her 30s in good health. Input material: blood. The CDR3: CASSPSPGSSLF. CDR3 DNA: TGCGCCAGCAGTCCCTCTCCCGGGTCTTCACTCTTC.